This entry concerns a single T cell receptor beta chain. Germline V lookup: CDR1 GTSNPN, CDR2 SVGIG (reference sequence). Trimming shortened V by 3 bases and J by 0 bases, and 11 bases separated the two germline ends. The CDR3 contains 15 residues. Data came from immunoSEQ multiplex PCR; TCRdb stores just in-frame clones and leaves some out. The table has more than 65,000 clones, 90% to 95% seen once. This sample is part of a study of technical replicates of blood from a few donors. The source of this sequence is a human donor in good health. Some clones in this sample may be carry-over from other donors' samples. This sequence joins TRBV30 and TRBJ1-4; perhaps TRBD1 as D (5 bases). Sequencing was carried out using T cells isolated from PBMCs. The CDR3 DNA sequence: TGTGCCTGGAGCCCAGGGTTCGCAACTAATGAAAAACTGTTTTTT. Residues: CAWSPGFATNEKLFF.